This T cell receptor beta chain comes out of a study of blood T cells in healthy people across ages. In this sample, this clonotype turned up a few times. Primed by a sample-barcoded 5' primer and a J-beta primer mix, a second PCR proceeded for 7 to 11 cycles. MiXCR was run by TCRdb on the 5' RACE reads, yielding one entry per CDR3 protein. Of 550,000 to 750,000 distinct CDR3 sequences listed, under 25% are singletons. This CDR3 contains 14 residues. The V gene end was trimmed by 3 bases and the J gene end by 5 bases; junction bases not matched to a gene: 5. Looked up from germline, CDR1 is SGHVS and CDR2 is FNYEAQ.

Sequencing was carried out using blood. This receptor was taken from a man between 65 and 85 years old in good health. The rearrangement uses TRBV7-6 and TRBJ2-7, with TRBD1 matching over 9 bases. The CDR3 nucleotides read TGTGCCAGCAGCTTGAGGACAGGGGCCAACGAGCAGTACTTC. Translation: CASSLRTGANEQYF.